The clone carrying this TCR beta chain has a handful of counts. Its target is not known. The CDR3 loop spans 15 amino acids. Germline assignment: CDR1 SGHTA and CDR2 FQGNSA. V was clipped by 6 bases and J by 2 bases, with 17 bases between them. The entry originates in a study of beta chain features in type 1 diabetes. Whole-study context: The study found patients and healthy donors alike in age, gender and cell yields.

Notes on the study in general: PCR might favor shorter templates, equally in patients and controls. Insertion counts at VDJ junctions were lower in type 1 diabetes patients, who also showed more deletions there. Significant though moderate, a shortening of TCRB CDR3s appeared in all four CD4+ subsets of Type 1 diabetes patients.

Expressed TCRB transcripts got sequenced, as all isolated RNA was reverse transcribed. Only in-frame clones appear in the TCRdb table, and some are missing; sequencing was by immunoSEQ multiplex PCR. The data hold over 650,000 clones, with 11% to 15% observed a single time. Sequencing was done on a sample of naive CD4+ T cells from blood. The chain combines TRBV7-2 with TRBJ2-7, with D possibly called TRBD1 or TRBD2 (6 bases each). The TCR comes from a man aged 18 to 30 with type 1 diabetes. The CDR3 DNA reads as TGTGCCAGCAGTCTCCTCGGGGGCACACCCTACGAGCAGTACTTC. Translated, it gives CASSLLGGTPYEQYF.